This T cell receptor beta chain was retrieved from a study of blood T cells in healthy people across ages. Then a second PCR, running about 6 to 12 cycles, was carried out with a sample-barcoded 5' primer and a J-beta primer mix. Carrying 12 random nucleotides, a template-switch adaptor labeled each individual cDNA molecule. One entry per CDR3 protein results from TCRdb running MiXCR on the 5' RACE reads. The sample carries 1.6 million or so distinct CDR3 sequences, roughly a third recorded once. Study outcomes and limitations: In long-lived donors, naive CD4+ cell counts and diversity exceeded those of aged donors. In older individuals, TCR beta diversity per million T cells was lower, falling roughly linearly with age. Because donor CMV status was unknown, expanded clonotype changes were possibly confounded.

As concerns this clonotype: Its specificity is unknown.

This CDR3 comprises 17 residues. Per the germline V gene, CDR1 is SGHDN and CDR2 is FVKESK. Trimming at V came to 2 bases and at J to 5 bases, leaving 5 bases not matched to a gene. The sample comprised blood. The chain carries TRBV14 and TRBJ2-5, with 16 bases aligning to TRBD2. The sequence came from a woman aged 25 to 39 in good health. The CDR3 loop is CASSQPWGLAGGETQYF. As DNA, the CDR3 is TGTGCCAGCAGCCAACCCTGGGGACTAGCGGGAGGGGAGACCCAGTACTTC.